This TCR beta chain was identified during a study of OX40 agonist ivuxolimab in advanced cancers. V lost 3 bases, J lost 0 bases, and 12 bases lay in between. The germline CDR1 and CDR2 sequences are SGDLS and YYNGEE. There are 16 residues in the CDR3. Regarding this clone: Its target is unknown.

Study conclusions and caveats: Averaging showed that CD8+ T cells had more expanded clones than CD4+ did. Partial responders at 0.1-3.0 mg/kg showed near-lowest clonal expansion.

Generated by immunoSEQ multiplex PCR, the TCRdb table keeps only in-frame clones and is missing some. The sample has about 100,000 clones, around nine tenths seen once. This chain links TRBV9 with TRBJ2-2; the D is unclear. This TCR came from an adult with an advanced solid tumor such as melanoma, head and neck, liver or kidney cancer. The sample in question was CD4+ or CD8+ T cells sorted from blood, obtained in a trial of the OX40 agonist ivuxolimab. The CDR3 loop is CASSAQAFANTGELFF. The CDR3 DNA reads TGTGCCAGCAGCGCGCAGGCATTTGCGAACACCGGGGAGCTGTTTTTT.